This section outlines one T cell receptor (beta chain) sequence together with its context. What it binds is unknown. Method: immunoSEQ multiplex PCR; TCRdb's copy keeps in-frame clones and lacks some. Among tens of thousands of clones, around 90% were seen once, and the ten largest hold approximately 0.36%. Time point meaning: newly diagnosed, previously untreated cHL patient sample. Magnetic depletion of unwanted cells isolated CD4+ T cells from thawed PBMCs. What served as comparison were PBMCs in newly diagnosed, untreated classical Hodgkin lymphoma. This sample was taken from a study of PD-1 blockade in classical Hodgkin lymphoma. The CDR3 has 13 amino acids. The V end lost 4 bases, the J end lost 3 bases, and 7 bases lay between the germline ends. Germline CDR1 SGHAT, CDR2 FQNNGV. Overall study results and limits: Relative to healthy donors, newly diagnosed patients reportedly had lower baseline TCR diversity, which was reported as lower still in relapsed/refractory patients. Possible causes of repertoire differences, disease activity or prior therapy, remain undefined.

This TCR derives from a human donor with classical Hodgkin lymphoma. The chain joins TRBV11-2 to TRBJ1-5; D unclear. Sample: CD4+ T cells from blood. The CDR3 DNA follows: TGTGCCAGCAGCTCGGGATACAATCAGCCCCAGCATTTT. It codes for CASSSGYNQPQHF.